A single sample is the source of the 11 T cell receptor beta chains below, sequenced in a study of blood T cell repertoires in COVID-19. Sequenced by immunoSEQ multiplex PCR; TCRdb stores in-frame clones only, minus some. The sample includes around 210,000 clones, 84% of them seen just once. Material for sequencing was peripheral blood. The origin of the receptors is a woman of 80 years or more with COVID-19, enrolled during active disease.

The genes are TRBV4-1 and TRBJ1-1, with TRBD1 as a possible D gene (6 bases). Germline lookup yields CDR1 MGHRA and CDR2 YSYEKL. Trimming pared 1 base from V and 1 base from J, leaving 19 bases between. The CDR3 consists of 18 residues. The CDR3 spells CASSQGREGGYSNTEAFF. CDR3 in DNA: TGCGCCAGCAGCCAAGGAAGGGAGGGGGGGTACTCGAACACTGAAGCTTTCTTT.

The chain joins TRBV14 to TRBJ2-7, with TRBD1 matching over 12 bases. The CDR3 is made up of 14 amino acids. The germline V gene has CDR1 SGHDN and CDR2 FVKESK. The V gene end was trimmed by 5 bases and the J gene end by 6 bases; junction bases not matched to a gene: 5. The CDR3 spells CASSTRDRGLEQYF. The CDR3 DNA follows: TGTGCCAGCAGCACCCGGGACAGGGGGCTCGAGCAGTACTTC. Full variable domain (outside the CDR3, taken from reference TRBV14 and TRBJ2-7): EAGVTQFPSHSVIEKGQTVTLRCDPISGHDNLYWYRRVMGKEIKFLLHFVKESKQDESGMPNNRFLAERTGGTYSTLKVQPAELEDSGVYFCASSTRDRGLEQYFGPGTRLTVT.

This chain connects TRBV5-6 to TRBJ2-2; the D is unclear. The CDR3 has 12 residues. In germline, CDR1 is SGHDT, CDR2 YYEEEE. The V and J ends lost 4 bases and 4 bases respectively, with 5 bases between them. DNA of the CDR3: TGTGCCAGCAGCCTCCCCACCGGGGAGCTGTTTTTT. As protein: CASSLPTGELFF.

This rearrangement joins TRBV5-1 to TRBJ2-3; D may be TRBD1 (5 bases). The CDR3 covers 17 residues. V dropped 2 bases and J dropped 0 bases, with 16 bases sitting between them. The germline CDR1 and CDR2 sequences are SGHRS and YFSETQ. CDR3 nucleotide sequence: TGCGCCAGCAGCTTAGGAAGGGGCCGTCTTAGCACAGATACGCAGTATTTT. It is translated as CASSLGRGRLSTDTQYF.

This chain links TRBV11-1 with TRBJ2-3; TRBD1 matches 9 bases. Germline-derived CDR1 and CDR2 are SGHAT and FQDESV (reference sequence). The CDR3 loop spans 16 amino acids. The V and J ends lost 8 bases and 6 bases, in that order; junction bases with no gene match: 15. The CDR3 protein is CASGLGGQGYKDTQYF. CDR3 nucleotide sequence: TGTGCCAGCGGGCTGGGGGGACAGGGTTATAAGGATACGCAGTATTTT. The whole variable domain, filled in from reference TRBV11-1 and TRBJ2-3, reads EAEVAQSPRYKITEKSQAVAFWCDPISGHATLYWYRQILGQGPELLVQFQDESVVDDSQLPKDRFSAERLKGVDSTLKIQPAELGDSAMYLCASGLGGQGYKDTQYFGPGTRLTVL.

This clone was observed a single time. The chain is built from TRBV11-1 and TRBJ2-7, with D perhaps matching TRBD2 (5 bases). There are 14 residues in the CDR3. Trimming took 5 bases from V and 2 from J, leaving 13 bases between them. The germline CDR1 and CDR2 sequences are SGHAT and FQDESV (reference sequence). In nucleotides, the CDR3 is TGTGCCAGCAGCCCGGGCCCGACTACCTACGAGCAGTACTTC. Protein sequence: CASSPGPTTYEQYF. The whole variable domain, filled in from reference TRBV11-1 and TRBJ2-7, reads EAEVAQSPRYKITEKSQAVAFWCDPISGHATLYWYRQILGQGPELLVQFQDESVVDDSQLPKDRFSAERLKGVDSTLKIQPAELGDSAMYLCASSPGPTTYEQYFGPGTRLTVT.

This rearrangement joins TRBV27 to TRBJ1-2; D not certain. Trimming left V 5 bases short and J 8 bases short, with 15 bases between. Germline V gene data show CDR1 as MNHEY and CDR2 as SMNVEV (reference sequence). There are 13 residues in the CDR3. The CDR3 loop is CASSPQAVGGYTF. The CDR3 nucleotides are TGTGCCAGCAGTCCTCAAGCGGTTGGGGGCTACACCTTC.

The sample holds a few counts of this clone. This chain links TRBV2 with TRBJ1-2, with TRBD1 identical over 9 bases. CDR3 length: 14 residues. CDR1 and CDR2 from the germline V gene are SNHLY and FYNNEI. Germline trimming cut 7 bases from V and 7 bases from J; bases unmatched to any gene: 10. The chain's CDR3 is CASTPGQGIFGYTF. DNA of the CDR3: TGTGCCAGCACTCCGGGACAGGGTATTTTTGGCTACACCTTC.

The V and J genes are TRBV5-1 and TRBJ2-3; 15 positions match TRBD2. The CDR3 totals 18 residues. Germline CDR1 reads SGHRS; CDR2 reads YFSETQ. Germline trimming cut 4 bases from V and 2 bases from J; bases unmatched to any gene: 8. The CDR3 spells CASSTGLAGGRNTDTQYF. CDR3 coding DNA: TGCGCCAGCAGCACGGGACTAGCGGGGGGCAGAAACACAGATACGCAGTATTTT.

The V and J genes are TRBV19 and TRBJ2-2, with D tentatively TRBD2 (5 bases). Trimming left V 6 bases short and J 3 bases short, with 23 bases between. CDR1 and CDR2 (germline): LNHDA, SQIVND (reference sequence). The CDR3 runs 18 residues. The CDR3 sequence is CASRRILGARRDTGELFF. The CDR3 DNA reads as TGTGCCAGTAGGCGGATACTGGGCGCACGGCGGGACACCGGGGAGCTGTTTTTT.

The chain carries TRBV7-8 and TRBJ1-5, with a weak D call TRBD1 (5 bases). The length of the CDR3 is 16 residues. Between the trimmed V and J ends, which lost 1 base and 2 bases, there was a span of 12 bases. Germline V gives CDR1 SGHVS, CDR2 FQNEAQ. CDR3: CASSLVAGLGNQPQHF. The CDR3 DNA reads as TGTGCCAGCAGCTTAGTAGCAGGGTTGGGCAATCAGCCCCAGCATTTT.